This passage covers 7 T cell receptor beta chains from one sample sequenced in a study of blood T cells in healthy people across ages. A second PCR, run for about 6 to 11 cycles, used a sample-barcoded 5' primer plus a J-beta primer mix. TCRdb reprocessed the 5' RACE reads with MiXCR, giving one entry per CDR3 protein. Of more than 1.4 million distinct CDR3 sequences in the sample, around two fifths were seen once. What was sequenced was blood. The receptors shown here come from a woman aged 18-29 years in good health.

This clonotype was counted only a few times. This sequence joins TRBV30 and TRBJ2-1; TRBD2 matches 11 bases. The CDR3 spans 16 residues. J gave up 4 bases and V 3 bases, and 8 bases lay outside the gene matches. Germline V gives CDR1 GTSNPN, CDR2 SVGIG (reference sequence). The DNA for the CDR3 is TGTGCCTGGAGCCTACAAGGACTAGCGGGTTACAATGAGCAGTTCTTC. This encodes CAWSLQGLAGYNEQFF. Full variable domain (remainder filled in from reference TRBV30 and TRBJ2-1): SQTIHQWPATLVQPVGSPLSLECTVEGTSNPNLYWYRQAAGRGLQLLFYSVGIGQISSEVPQNLSASRPQDRQFILSSKKLLLSDSGFYLCAWSLQGLAGYNEQFFGPGTRLTVL.

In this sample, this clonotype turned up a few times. CDR3: CASSYSAGVSYEQYF. As DNA, the CDR3 is TGTGCCAGCAGTTACTCGGCCGGGGTTTCCTACGAGCAGTACTTC. The V call is TRBV6-5, the J call TRBJ2-7, with a possible D match to TRBD2 (5 bases). From germline, CDR1 is MNHEY and CDR2 SVGAGI. The CDR3 loop spans 15 amino acids. Trimming took off 0 bases at V and 1 base at J, with 10 bases between the two ends.

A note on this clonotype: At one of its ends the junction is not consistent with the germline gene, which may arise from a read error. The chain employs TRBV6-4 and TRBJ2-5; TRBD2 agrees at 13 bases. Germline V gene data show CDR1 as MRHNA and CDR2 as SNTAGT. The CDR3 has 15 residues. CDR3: CTSSGTSGTYNEQYF. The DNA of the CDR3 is TGTACCAGCAGCGGGACTAGCGGGACATACAATGAGCAGTACTTC.

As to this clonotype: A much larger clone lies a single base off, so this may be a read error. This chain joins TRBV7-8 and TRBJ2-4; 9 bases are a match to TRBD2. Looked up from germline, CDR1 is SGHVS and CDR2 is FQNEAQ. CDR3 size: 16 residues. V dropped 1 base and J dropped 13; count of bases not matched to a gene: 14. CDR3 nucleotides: TGTGCCAGCAGCTTAGGAGCGACTAGCGGAACTTACAAGCAGTACTTC. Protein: CASSLGATSGTYKQYF.

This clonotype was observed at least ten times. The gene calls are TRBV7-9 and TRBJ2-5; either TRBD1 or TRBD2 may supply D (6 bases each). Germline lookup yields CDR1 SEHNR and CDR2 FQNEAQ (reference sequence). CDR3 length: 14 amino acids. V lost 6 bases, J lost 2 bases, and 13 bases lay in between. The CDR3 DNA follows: TGTGCCAGCAGTCCCGGAGGGGGTCAAGAGACCCAGTACTTC. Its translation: CASSPGGGQETQYF.

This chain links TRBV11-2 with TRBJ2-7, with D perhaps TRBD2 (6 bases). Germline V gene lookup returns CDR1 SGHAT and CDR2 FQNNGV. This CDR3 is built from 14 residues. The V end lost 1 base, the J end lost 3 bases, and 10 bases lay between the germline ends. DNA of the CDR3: TGTGCCAGCAGCTTAGCGTCGGGAGACTACGAGCAGTACTTC. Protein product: CASSLASGDYEQYF.

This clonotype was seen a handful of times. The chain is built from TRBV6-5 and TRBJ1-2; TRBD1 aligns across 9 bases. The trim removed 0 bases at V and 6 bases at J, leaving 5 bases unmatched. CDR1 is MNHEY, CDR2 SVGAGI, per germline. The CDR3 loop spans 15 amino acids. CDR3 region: CASSYSTQGADGYTF. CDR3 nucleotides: TGTGCCAGCAGTTACTCGACACAGGGGGCTGATGGCTACACCTTC.